The 20 T cell receptor beta chains below all came from one sample that was sequenced in a study of OX40 agonist ivuxolimab in advanced cancers. The data were produced by immunoSEQ multiplex PCR, yet TCRdb's version contains in-frame clones alone and is incomplete. This table has around 140,000 clones, more than 85% appearing once. This material consisted of CD4+ or CD8+ T cells sorted from blood, taken in a trial of the OX40 agonist ivuxolimab. The source of these receptors is an adult with an advanced solid tumor such as melanoma, head and neck, liver or kidney cancer.

The chain uses TRBV19 and TRBJ1-1; weak D call: TRBD1 (5 bases). This CDR3 spans 14 amino acids. V gave up 7 bases and J gave up 1 base, with 13 bases separating them. CDR1 is LNHDA, CDR2 SQIVND, per germline (reference sequence). The CDR3 sequence is CASKSLQENTEAFF. CDR3 nucleotide sequence: TGTGCCAGTAAATCCCTACAGGAGAACACTGAAGCTTTCTTT. Full variable domain (outside the CDR3, taken from reference TRBV19 and TRBJ1-1): DGGITQSPKYLFRKEGQNVTLSCEQNLNHDAMYWYRQDPGQGLRLIYYSQIVNDFQKGDIAEGYSVSREKKESFPLTVTSAQKNPTAFYLCASKSLQENTEAFFGQGTRLTVV.

This sequence joins TRBV7-9 and TRBJ2-7; no clear D gene. CDR3 length: 15 amino acids. Germline CDR1 and CDR2: SEHNR and FQNEAQ (reference sequence). The V and J ends lost 5 bases and 7 bases respectively, with 21 bases between them. In nucleotides, the CDR3 is TGTGCCAGCAGCCAGCGCGGACCTCGCTCCGGGGAGCAGTACTTC. Translated, it gives CASSQRGPRSGEQYF.

V usage is TRBV11-3 and J usage is TRBJ2-1, with 8 bases fitting TRBD2. J gave up 7 bases and V 2 bases, and 13 bases lay outside the gene matches. CDR1 is SGHNT, CDR2 YENEEA, per germline. The CDR3 sequence is 17 residues long. The CDR3 spells CASSLKGTGGRKNEQFF. CDR3 DNA sequence: TGTGCCAGCAGCTTAAAGGGGACGGGAGGGAGGAAAAATGAGCAGTTCTTC.

The rearrangement links TRBV10-3 to TRBJ1-4; D not resolved. Germline V gene data show CDR1 as ENHRY and CDR2 as SYGVKD. V lost 0 bases to trimming and J lost 7 bases, with 9 bases between them. There are 14 residues in the CDR3. For the CDR3, the DNA is TGTGCCATCAGTGAGTCCCGGGTCTTTGAAAAACTGTTTTTT. This encodes CAISESRVFEKLFF.

Here the CDR3 DNA reads TGTGCCAGCAGTGCCCGGGGGCGCGGCAATCAGCCCCAGCATTTT. It encodes CASSARGRGNQPQHF. The chain employs TRBV6-5 and TRBJ1-5; the D gene is possibly TRBD1 (6 bases). Trimming removed 5 bases at V and 2 bases at J, with 13 bases between. Germline V CDR1 and CDR2: MNHEY, SVGAGI. The CDR3 is 15 amino acids.

V gene TRBV7-2 combines with J gene TRBJ2-7, with TRBD2 identical over 13 bases. Germline values: CDR1 SGHTA, CDR2 FQGNSA. The CDR3 has 16 residues. V lost 3 bases and J lost 0; bases outside the gene matches: 2. CDR3 residues: CASSLTSGGSSYEQYF. The CDR3 nucleotides are TGTGCCAGCAGCTTGACTAGCGGGGGGTCCTCCTACGAGCAGTACTTC. Variable domain in full (rest from reference TRBV7-2 and TRBJ2-7): GAGVSQSPSNKVTEKGKDVELRCDPISGHTALYWYRQSLGQGLEFLIYFQGNSAPDKSGLPSDRFSAERTGGSVSTLTIQRTQQEDSAVYLCASSLTSGGSSYEQYFGPGTRLTVT.

V gene TRBV5-4 combines with J gene TRBJ1-5, with D tentatively TRBD1 (6 bases). The CDR3 loop spans 16 amino acids. CDR1 and CDR2 (germline): SGHNT, YYREEE (reference sequence). Trimming pared 0 bases from V and 0 bases from J, leaving 10 bases between. The CDR3 spells CASSLGGPNSNQPQHF. CDR3 nucleotides: TGTGCCAGCAGCTTGGGGGGGCCCAATAGCAATCAGCCCCAGCATTTT.

This clone was recorded only once. The V gene is TRBV6-6, the J gene TRBJ1-5; D ambiguous. The CDR3 totals 11 residues. The V gene's germline CDR1 is MNHNY and CDR2 SVGAGI (reference sequence). The V and J ends lost 5 bases and 6 bases respectively, with 5 bases between them. The CDR3 loop reads CASSRGQPQHF. CDR3 sequence (DNA): TGTGCCAGCAGTCGTGGTCAGCCCCAGCATTTT.

The chain employs TRBV18 and TRBJ2-6; D possibly uses TRBD1 or TRBD2 (5 bases each). V lost 0 bases and J 0 bases, leaving 15 bases between the germline ends. The length of the CDR3 is 19 residues. Germline V gives CDR1 KGHSH, CDR2 LQKENI. In DNA, the CDR3 is TGTGCCAGCTCACCACCGAGGGCAGGGAAATCCTCTGGGGCCAACGTCCTGACTTTC. Protein product: CASSPPRAGKSSGANVLTF.

This chain joins TRBV18 and TRBJ1-5, with D possibly TRBD1 on 5 matching bases. V dropped 6 bases and J dropped 6 bases, with 27 bases sitting between them. The CDR3 length is 18 residues. CDR1 and CDR2 from the germline V gene are KGHSH and LQKENI. This chain's CDR3 is CASSPGRRHSGQGQPQHF. In nucleotides, the CDR3 is TGTGCCAGCTCCCCGGGACGGCGTCACTCGGGCCAGGGTCAGCCCCAGCATTTT.

The chain couples TRBV27 to TRBJ1-1, with 7 bases identical to TRBD1. The ends lost 5 bases at V and 8 bases at J; junction bases unmatched: 11. The CDR3 consists of 14 residues. Looked up from germline, CDR1 is MNHEY and CDR2 is SMNVEV (reference sequence). CDR3 amino acids: CASSPRDSRREAFF. The CDR3 coding sequence is TGTGCCAGCAGTCCCCGGGACAGTCGACGCGAAGCTTTCTTT.

V gene TRBV4-3 combines with J gene TRBJ2-3; 12 bases are shared with TRBD2. The CDR3 is made up of 16 amino acids. With 3 bases clipped from V and 5 bases from J, the junction kept 6 bases outside the gene matches. Germline loops: CDR1 LGHNA, CDR2 YSLEER. The CDR3 is CASSQGASGREDTQYF. DNA of the CDR3: TGCGCCAGCAGCCAGGGAGCTAGCGGGAGGGAAGATACGCAGTATTTT.

The V gene is TRBV6-5, the J gene TRBJ1-1; maybe TRBD1 (6 bases). Germline CDR1 is MNHEY and CDR2 is SVGAGI. The CDR3 contains 12 residues. Trimming pared 7 bases from V and 3 bases from J, leaving 9 bases between. CDR3 nucleotides: TGTGCCAGCATGGGGGGCGACACTGAAGCTTTCTTT. As protein: CASMGGDTEAFF.

CDR3 region: CASAPTSGRGETQYF. In nucleotides, the CDR3 is TGTGCCAGCGCCCCGACTAGCGGGAGGGGAGAGACCCAGTACTTC. The chain has TRBV27 and TRBJ2-5, with TRBD2 identical over 14 bases. Looked up from germline, CDR1 is MNHEY and CDR2 is SMNVEV (reference sequence). Unmatched junction bases numbered 6, after V lost 8 bases and J lost 4 bases. The CDR3 extends over 15 amino acids.

The V gene is TRBV5-6, the J gene TRBJ1-1, with 8 bases identical to TRBD1. Germline V CDR1 and CDR2: SGHDT, YYEEEE. The CDR3 is 17 amino acids. J was trimmed by 0 bases and V by 4 bases; bases with no gene match: 11. In DNA, the CDR3 is TGTGCCAGCAGCGTGGAGACAGGGGCACTTATGAACACTGAAGCTTTCTTT. This codes for CASSVETGALMNTEAFF.

The chain is built from TRBV30 and TRBJ1-5; tentatively, D is TRBD1 (5 bases). Germline V gives CDR1 GTSNPN, CDR2 SVGIG (reference sequence). V lost 1 base to trimming and J lost 7 bases, with 20 bases between them. This CDR3 has 16 residues. CDR3 sequence (DNA): TGTGCCTGGAGTGGCGTGGGGGATGTGAAGGTGCAGCCCCAGCATTTT. Amino acid sequence: CAWSGVGDVKVQPQHF.

The chain uses TRBV6-5 and TRBJ2-7, with 11 bases fitting TRBD2. V dropped 2 bases and J dropped 7; count of bases not matched to a gene: 10. This CDR3 contains 16 residues. The germline V gene has CDR1 MNHEY and CDR2 SVGAGI. CDR3 amino acids: CASSYMLLAGGLEQYF. The CDR3 DNA sequence: TGTGCCAGCAGTTACATGCTCTTAGCGGGGGGGCTGGAGCAGTACTTC.

This chain connects TRBV2 to TRBJ1-1, with TRBD1 identical over 7 bases. The CDR3 totals 15 residues. Germline CDR1 is SNHLY and CDR2 is FYNNEI. V was pared by 5 bases and J by 4 bases, with 10 bases of the junction left unmatched. The CDR3 region is CASSWDRNSLTEAFF. As DNA, the CDR3 is TGTGCCAGCAGTTGGGACAGAAACTCTCTCACTGAAGCTTTCTTT.

This clone showed up just once. This chain uses TRBV28 with TRBJ1-2; weak D call: TRBD1 (6 bases). The CDR3 has 13 residues. Germline CDR1 and CDR2: MDHEN and SYDVKM. Trimming removed 6 bases at V and 3 bases at J, with 11 bases between. The CDR3 DNA follows: TGTGCCAGCAGCTGGGGACAACACTATGGCTACACCTTC. Its translation: CASSWGQHYGYTF.

The genes are TRBV6-1 and TRBJ1-3; no reliable D call. This CDR3 has 15 amino acids. Trimming cost V 6 bases and J 0 bases, with 12 bases left between them. Germline V gene sequence: CDR1 MNHNS, CDR2 SASEGT. The CDR3 region is CASSTGIRSGNTIYF. The CDR3 nucleotides read TGTGCCAGCAGCACTGGCATACGCTCTGGAAACACCATATATTTT.